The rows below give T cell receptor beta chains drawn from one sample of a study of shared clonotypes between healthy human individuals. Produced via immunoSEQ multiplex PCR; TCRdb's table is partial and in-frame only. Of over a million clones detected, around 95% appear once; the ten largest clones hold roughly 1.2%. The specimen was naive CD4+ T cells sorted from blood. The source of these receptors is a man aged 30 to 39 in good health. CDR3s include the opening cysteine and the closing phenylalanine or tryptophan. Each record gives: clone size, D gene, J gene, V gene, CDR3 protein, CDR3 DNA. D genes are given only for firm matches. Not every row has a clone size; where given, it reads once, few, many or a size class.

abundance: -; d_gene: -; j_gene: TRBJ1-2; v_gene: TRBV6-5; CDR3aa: CASSQSVPANYGYTF; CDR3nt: TGTGCCAGCAGCCAATCGGTACCAGCTAACTATGGCTACACCTTC
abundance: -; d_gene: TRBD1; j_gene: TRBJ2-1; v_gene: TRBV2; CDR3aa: CASETGGNEQFF; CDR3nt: TGTGCCAGCGAAACAGGGGGTAATGAGCAGTTCTTC
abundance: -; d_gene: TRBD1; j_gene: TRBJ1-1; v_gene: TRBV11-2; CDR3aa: CASSRDRKAFF; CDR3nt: TGTGCCAGCAGCCGGGACAGAAAAGCTTTCTTT
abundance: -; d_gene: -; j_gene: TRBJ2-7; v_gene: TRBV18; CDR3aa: CASSPKAEPSYEQYF; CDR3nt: TGTGCCAGCTCACCAAAAGCGGAACCCTCCTACGAGCAGTACTTC
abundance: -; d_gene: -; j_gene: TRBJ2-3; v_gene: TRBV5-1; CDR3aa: CASSLEISGTDTQYF; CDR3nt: TGCGCCAGCAGCTTGGAAATCAGCGGCACAGATACGCAGTATTTT
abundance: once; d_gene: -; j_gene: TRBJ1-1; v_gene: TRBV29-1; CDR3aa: CSVDRGNTEAFF; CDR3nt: TGCAGCGTTGATAGAGGGAACACTGAAGCTTTCTTT
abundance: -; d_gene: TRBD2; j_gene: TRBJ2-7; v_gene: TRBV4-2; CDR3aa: CASSQGTSYGTSSYEQYF; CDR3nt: TGTGCCAGCAGCCAAGGAACTTCTTACGGGACTAGCTCCTACGAGCAGTACTTC
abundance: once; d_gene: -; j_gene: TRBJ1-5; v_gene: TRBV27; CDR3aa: CASSLRLNQPQHF; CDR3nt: TGTGCCAGCAGTTTAAGGTTGAATCAGCCCCAGCATTTT
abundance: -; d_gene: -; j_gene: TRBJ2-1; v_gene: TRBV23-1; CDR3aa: CASSHSDKSSYNEQFF; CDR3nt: TGCGCCAGCAGTCACTCGGACAAGAGCTCCTACAATGAGCAGTTCTTC
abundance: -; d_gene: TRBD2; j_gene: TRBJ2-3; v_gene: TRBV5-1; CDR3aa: CASSRPSGRATDTQYF; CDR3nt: TGCGCCAGCAGCCGGCCCAGCGGGAGGGCCACAGATACGCAGTATTTT
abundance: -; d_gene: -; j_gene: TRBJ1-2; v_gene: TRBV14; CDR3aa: CASSQEGVGYTF; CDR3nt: TGTGCCAGCAGCCAGGAAGGGGTCGGCTACACCTTC
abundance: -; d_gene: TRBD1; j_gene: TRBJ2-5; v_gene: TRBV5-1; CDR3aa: CASSGTGLGGKETQYF; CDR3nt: TGCGCCAGCAGCGGGACAGGGTTAGGGGGAAAAGAGACCCAGTACTTC
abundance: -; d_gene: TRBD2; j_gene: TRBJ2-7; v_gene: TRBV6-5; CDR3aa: CASDQAGGRREQYF; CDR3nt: TGTGCCAGCGACCAGGCGGGAGGACGAAGGGAGCAGTACTTC
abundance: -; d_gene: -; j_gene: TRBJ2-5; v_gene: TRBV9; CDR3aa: CASSVAPPQHGASSQETQYF; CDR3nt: TGTGCCAGCAGCGTAGCTCCCCCCCAACATGGAGCGAGTAGCCAAGAGACCCAGTACTTC
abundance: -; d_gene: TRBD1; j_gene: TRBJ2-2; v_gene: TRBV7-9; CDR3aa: CASSRDRAATGELFF; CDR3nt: TGTGCCAGCAGCCGAGACAGGGCGGCCACCGGGGAGCTGTTTTTT
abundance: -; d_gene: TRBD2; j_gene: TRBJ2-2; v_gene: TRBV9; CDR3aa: CASSVRLAGNTGELFF; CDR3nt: TGTGCCAGCAGCGTCAGGCTAGCGGGAAACACCGGGGAGCTGTTTTTT
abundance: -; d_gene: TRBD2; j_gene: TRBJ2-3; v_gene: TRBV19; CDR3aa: CASRIAGGTDTQYF; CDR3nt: TGTGCCAGTAGGATAGCGGGGGGCACAGATACGCAGTATTTT
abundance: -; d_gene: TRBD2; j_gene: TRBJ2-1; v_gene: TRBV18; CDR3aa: CASSTGLAGGGEQFF; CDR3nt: TGTGCCAGCTCAACGGGACTAGCGGGAGGAGGTGAGCAGTTCTTC
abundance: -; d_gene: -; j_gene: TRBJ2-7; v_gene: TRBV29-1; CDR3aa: CSVATPLEQYF; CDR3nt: TGCAGCGTTGCGACGCCGTTAGAGCAGTACTTC
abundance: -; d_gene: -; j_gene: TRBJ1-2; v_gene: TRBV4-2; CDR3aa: CASSQDRGKGYTF; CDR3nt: TGTGCCAGCAGCCAAGATCGGGGCAAAGGCTACACCTTC
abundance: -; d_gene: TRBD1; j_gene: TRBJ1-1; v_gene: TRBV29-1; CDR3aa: CSVDGQGALLAFF; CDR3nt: TGCAGCGTCGACGGACAGGGGGCGCTTCTAGCTTTCTTT
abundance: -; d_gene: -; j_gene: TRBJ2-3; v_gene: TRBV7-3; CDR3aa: CASKQTSSTDTQYF; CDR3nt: TGTGCCAGCAAGCAGACCTCTAGCACAGATACGCAGTATTTT
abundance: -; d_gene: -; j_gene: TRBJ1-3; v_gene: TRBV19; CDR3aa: CASSKRQIADSGNTIYF; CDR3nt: TGTGCCAGTAGTAAAAGACAGATTGCAGACTCTGGAAACACCATATATTTT
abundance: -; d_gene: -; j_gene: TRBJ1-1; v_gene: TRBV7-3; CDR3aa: CASSSDDITEAFF; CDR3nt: TGTGCCAGCAGCTCGGACGATATTACTGAAGCTTTCTTT
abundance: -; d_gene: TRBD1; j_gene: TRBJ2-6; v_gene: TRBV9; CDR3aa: CASSVVRDRGLTGANVLTF; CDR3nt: TGTGCCAGCAGCGTAGTCCGGGACAGGGGGCTTACTGGGGCCAACGTCCTGACTTTC
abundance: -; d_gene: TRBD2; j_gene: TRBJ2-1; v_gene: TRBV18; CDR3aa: CASSPSSSGRAGSYNEQFF; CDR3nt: TGTGCCAGCTCACCGTCCTCTAGCGGGAGGGCCGGTTCCTACAATGAGCAGTTCTTC
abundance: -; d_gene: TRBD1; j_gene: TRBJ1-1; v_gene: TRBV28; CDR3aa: CASSSWTGSNTEAFF; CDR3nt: TGTGCCAGCAGTTCCTGGACAGGGTCGAACACTGAAGCTTTCTTT
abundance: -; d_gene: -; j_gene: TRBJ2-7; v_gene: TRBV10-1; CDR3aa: CASSPGLGYEQYF; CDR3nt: TGCGCCAGCAGTCCGGGCCTGGGGTACGAGCAGTACTTC
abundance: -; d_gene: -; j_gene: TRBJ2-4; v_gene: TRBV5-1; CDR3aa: CASSSSGTIAKGTKNIQYF; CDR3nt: TGCGCCAGCAGCTCCTCGGGGACCATAGCTAAGGGGACCAAAAACATTCAGTACTTC
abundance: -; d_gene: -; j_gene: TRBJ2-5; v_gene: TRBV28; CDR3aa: CASSLLGRKETQYF; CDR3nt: TGTGCCAGCAGTTTATTGGGGCGGAAAGAGACCCAGTACTTC
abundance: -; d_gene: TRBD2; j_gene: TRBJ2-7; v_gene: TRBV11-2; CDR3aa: CASSFGGRIYEQYF; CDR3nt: TGTGCCAGCAGCTTTGGCGGGAGAATCTACGAGCAGTACTTC
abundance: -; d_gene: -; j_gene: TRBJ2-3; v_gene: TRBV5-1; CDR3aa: CASSLRLTDTQYF; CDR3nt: TGCGCCAGCAGCTTGAGGTTAACAGATACGCAGTATTTT
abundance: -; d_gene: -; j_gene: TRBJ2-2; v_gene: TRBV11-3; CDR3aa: CASSPTTGTSNTGELFF; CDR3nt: TGTGCCAGCAGCCCCACCACCGGGACATCGAACACCGGGGAGCTGTTTTTT
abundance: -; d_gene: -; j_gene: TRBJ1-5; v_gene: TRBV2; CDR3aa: CASSRDGDQPQHF; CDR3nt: TGTGCCAGCAGCCGGGACGGTGATCAGCCCCAGCATTTT
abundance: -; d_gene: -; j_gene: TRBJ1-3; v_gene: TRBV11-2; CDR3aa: CASRYSGDPNTIYF; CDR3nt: TGTGCCAGCAGATACTCCGGGGACCCGAACACCATATATTTT
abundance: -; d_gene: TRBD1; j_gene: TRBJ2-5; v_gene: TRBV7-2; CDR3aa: CASSRDSKQETQYF; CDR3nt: TGTGCCAGCAGCCGGGACAGCAAACAAGAGACCCAGTACTTC
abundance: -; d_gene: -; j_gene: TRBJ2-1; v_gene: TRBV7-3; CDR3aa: CASRKLAGSPEQFF; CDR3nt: TGTGCCAGCAGGAAGTTGGCAGGGTCCCCTGAGCAGTTCTTC
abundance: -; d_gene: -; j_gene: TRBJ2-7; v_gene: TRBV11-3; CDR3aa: CASSQGTTYEQYF; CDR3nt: TGTGCCAGCAGCCAGGGGACCACCTACGAGCAGTACTTC
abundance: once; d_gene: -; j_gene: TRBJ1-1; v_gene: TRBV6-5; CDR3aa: CASSFRQFALNTEAFF; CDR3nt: TGTGCCAGCAGTTTCCGACAGTTCGCTTTGAACACTGAAGCTTTCTTT
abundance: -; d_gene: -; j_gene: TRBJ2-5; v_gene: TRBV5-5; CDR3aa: CASSLYSGTRVGETQYF; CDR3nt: TGTGCCAGCAGCTTGTACTCCGGGACACGGGTAGGGGAGACCCAGTACTTC
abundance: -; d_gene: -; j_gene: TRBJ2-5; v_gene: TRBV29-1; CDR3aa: CSAARGQETQYF; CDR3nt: TGCAGCGCGGCAAGGGGTCAAGAGACCCAGTACTTC
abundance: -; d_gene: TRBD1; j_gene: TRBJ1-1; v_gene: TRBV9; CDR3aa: CASSVGQGVGNTEAFF; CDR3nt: TGTGCCAGCAGCGTTGGTCAGGGGGTGGGAAACACTGAAGCTTTCTTT
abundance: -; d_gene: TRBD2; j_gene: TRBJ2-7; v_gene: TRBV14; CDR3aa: CASSQGFGSGRPEQYF; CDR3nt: TGTGCCAGCAGCCAAGGTTTTGGTAGCGGGAGGCCCGAGCAGTACTTC
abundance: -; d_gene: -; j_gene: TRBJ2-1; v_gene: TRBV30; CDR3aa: CAWSVDRYLNEQFF; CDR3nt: TGTGCCTGGAGTGTTGATCGCTATCTCAATGAGCAGTTCTTC
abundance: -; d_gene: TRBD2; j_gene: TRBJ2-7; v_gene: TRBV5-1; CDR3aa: CASSLGLAGGYEQYF; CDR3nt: TGCGCCAGCAGCTTGGGGCTAGCGGGAGGTTACGAGCAGTACTTC
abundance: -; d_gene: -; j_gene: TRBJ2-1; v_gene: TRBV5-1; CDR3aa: CASSPTGKYEQFF; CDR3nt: TGCGCCAGCAGCCCCACAGGGAAATATGAGCAGTTCTTC
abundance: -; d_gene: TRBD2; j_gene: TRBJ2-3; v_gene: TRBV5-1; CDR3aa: CASSWVAGKGTDTQYF; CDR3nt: TGCGCCAGCAGCTGGGTAGCGGGGAAGGGCACAGATACGCAGTATTTT
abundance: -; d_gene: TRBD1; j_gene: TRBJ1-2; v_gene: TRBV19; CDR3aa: CASSIKGGTGKNYGYTF; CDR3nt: TGTGCCAGTAGTATAAAAGGGGGGACAGGGAAGAACTATGGCTACACCTTC
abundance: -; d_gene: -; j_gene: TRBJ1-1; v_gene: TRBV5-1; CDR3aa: CASSPGRVVNTEAFF; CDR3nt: TGCGCCAGCAGCCCGGGGCGGGTTGTAAACACTGAAGCTTTCTTT
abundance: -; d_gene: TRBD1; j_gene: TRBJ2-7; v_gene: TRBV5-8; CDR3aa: CASSLAGTETYEQYF; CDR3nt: TGTGCCAGCAGCTTGGCCGGGACAGAGACCTACGAGCAGTACTTC
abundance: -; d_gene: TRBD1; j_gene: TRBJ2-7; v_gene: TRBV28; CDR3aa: CASTLLLTGGGEQYF; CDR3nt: TGTGCCAGCACCTTGCTACTCACAGGGGGCGGCGAGCAGTACTTC
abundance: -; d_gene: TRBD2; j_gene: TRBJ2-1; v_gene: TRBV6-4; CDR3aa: CASSALTSGSLGEQFF; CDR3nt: TGTGCCAGCAGTGCCTTGACTAGCGGGAGTTTAGGTGAGCAGTTCTTC
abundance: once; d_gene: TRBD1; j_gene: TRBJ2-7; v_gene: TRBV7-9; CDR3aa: CASNEWTGGSEQYF; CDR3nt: TGTGCCAGCAACGAATGGACAGGGGGTAGCGAGCAGTACTTC
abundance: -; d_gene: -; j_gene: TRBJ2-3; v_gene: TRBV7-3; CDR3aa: CASRRDDIDTQYF; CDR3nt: TGTGCCAGCAGGCGGGATGACATAGATACGCAGTATTTT
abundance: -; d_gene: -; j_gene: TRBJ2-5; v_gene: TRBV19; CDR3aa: CASSIGRTQETQYF; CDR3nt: TGTGCCAGTAGTATAGGACGGACCCAAGAGACCCAGTACTTC
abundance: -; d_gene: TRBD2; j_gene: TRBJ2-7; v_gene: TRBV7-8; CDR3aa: CASSGRGRARSGEQYF; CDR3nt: TGTGCCAGCAGCGGCCGCGGGAGGGCCCGATCAGGGGAGCAGTACTTC
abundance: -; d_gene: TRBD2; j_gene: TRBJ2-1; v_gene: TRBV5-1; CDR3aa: CASSYRAGVTSPEVINEQFF; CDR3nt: TGCGCCAGCAGCTACCGAGCGGGAGTAACTTCCCCGGAGGTCATAAATGAGCAGTTCTTC
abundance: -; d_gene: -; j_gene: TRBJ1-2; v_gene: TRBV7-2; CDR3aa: CASSLVFYGDNYGYTF; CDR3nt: TGTGCCAGCAGCTTAGTATTTTATGGGGATAACTATGGCTACACCTTC
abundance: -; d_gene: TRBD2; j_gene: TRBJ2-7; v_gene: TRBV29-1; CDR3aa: CSAGSSDSGVREQYF; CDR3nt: TGCAGCGCTGGTTCCTCTGATAGCGGGGTACGCGAGCAGTACTTC